The 23 T cell receptor beta chains presented below share a single source sample, sequenced in a study of regulatory T cells in long-lasting Graves disease. Construction of the TCR beta libraries employed iRepertoire HTBI primers in conjunction with Arm-PCR of CDR3 regions. TCRdb used MiXCR to reprocess the multiplex PCR reads, holding one entry per CDR3 protein. The data contain approximately 360,000 distinct CDR3 sequences, about 11% of them singletons. Indicated time point: newly diagnosed GD, antithyroid drugs for less than 3 months. With RNA extracted from PBMCs as input, the TCR library was made. These data were also filed under a second study, of T cells in Graves' hyperthyroidism and ophthalmopathy.

This specimen consisted of peripheral blood mononuclear cells (PBMCs), obtained at new diagnosis, from a patient treated with antithyroid drugs. The receptors derive from a woman aged 18-30 years with Graves disease.

This clonotype was recorded at least ten times. The J gene is TRBJ1-2, the V gene TRBV7-2; D is uncertain. The CDR3 length is 12 residues. Germline-derived CDR1 and CDR2 are SGHTA and FQGNSA. Trimming took off 2 bases at V and 7 bases at J, with 8 bases between the two ends. The CDR3 nucleotides are TGTGCCAGCAGCTTACCGGTGGGTGGCTACACCTTC. Translation: CASSLPVGGYTF.

Ten or more counts support this clonotype. The chain has TRBV6-1 and TRBJ1-2; D is possibly TRBD1 (6 bases). Trimming pared 5 bases from V and 10 bases from J, leaving 17 bases between. CDR1 and CDR2 (germline): MNHNS, SASEGT. The CDR3 extends over 13 amino acids. CDR3 loop: CASSKYRVWDYTF. The CDR3, as DNA: TGTGCCAGCAGTAAGTACAGGGTCTGGGACTACACCTTC.

A few counts support this clonotype. The chain is built from TRBV11-2 and TRBJ2-1; 11 bases are a match to TRBD2. CDR1 and CDR2 from the germline V gene are SGHAT and FQNNGV. This CDR3 has 17 amino acids. V lost 0 bases to trimming and J lost 5 bases; unmatched junction nucleotides: 6. The CDR3 region has the DNA TGTGCCAGCAGCTTAGACCGACTAGCGGGAAAACACAATGAGCAGTTCTTC. The encoded protein is CASSLDRLAGKHNEQFF. Variable domain in full (rest from reference TRBV11-2 and TRBJ2-1): EAGVAQSPRYKIIEKRQSVAFWCNPISGHATLYWYQQILGQGPKLLIQFQNNGVVDDSQLPKDRFSAERLKGVDSTLKIQPAKLEDSAVYLCASSLDRLAGKHNEQFFGPGTRLTVL.

The table lists this clonotype with many counts. This rearrangement joins TRBV6-2 or TRBV6-3 to TRBJ1-2; D is unresolved. Trimming stripped 8 bases from V and 4 bases from J, with 17 bases between. CDR3 length: 14 amino acids. Germline V CDR1 and CDR2: MNHEY, SVGEGT. CDR3 bases: TGTGCCAGCCAGCTCTTACGCGGACTCTATGGCTACACCTTC. It is translated as CASQLLRGLYGYTF.

This clonotype was seen many times. The V gene is TRBV19, the J gene TRBJ1-2, with TRBD1 matching over 7 bases. Germline CDR1 LNHDA, CDR2 SQIVND (reference sequence). This CDR3 is built from 16 residues. With V trimmed by 7 bases and J by 5 bases, 16 bases remained unmatched. CDR3 sequence: CASTNRGLTLRYGYTF. In DNA, the CDR3 is TGTGCCAGTACGAACAGGGGCCTGACCCTCCGATATGGCTACACCTTC.

The sample holds many counts of this clonotype. In nucleotides, the CDR3 is TGTGCCAGCACCTGGGACGTCGATGGGGGCTACACCTTC. Amino acids: CASTWDVDGGYTF. The chain couples TRBV6-1 to TRBJ1-2, with D perhaps matching TRBD1 (5 bases). V was trimmed by 7 bases and J by 8 bases, leaving 17 bases between them. The V gene's germline CDR1 is MNHNS and CDR2 SASEGT. The CDR3 spans 13 residues.

This clonotype was recorded at least ten times. The chain carries TRBV12-3 or TRBV12-4 and TRBJ2-7; 8 nucleotides agree with TRBD2. This CDR3 contains 14 residues. Germline trimming cut 2 bases from V and 2 bases from J; bases unmatched to any gene: 2. The CDR3 sequence is CASSLTAGAYEQYV. The CDR3 DNA is TGTGCCAGCAGTTTAACAGCGGGGGCCTACGAGCAGTACGTC.

This clonotype was found a few times. The chain is built from TRBV5-6 and TRBJ2-1; perhaps TRBD1 as D (5 bases). The CDR3 spans 18 residues. V was cut by 4 bases and J by 11 bases, with 31 bases left in between. Looked up from germline, CDR1 is SGHDT and CDR2 is YYEEEE. The CDR3 sequence is CASSPKTHSRGRQGKQFF. As DNA, the CDR3 is TGTGCCAGCAGCCCCAAGACGCACTCCCGTGGCCGGCAGGGTAAGCAGTTCTTC.

This clonotype was recorded many times. The J gene is TRBJ2-5, the V gene TRBV20-1; the D gene is possibly TRBD2 (5 bases). Deletions cut 6 bases from V and 5 bases from J, with 13 bases between. In germline, CDR1 is DFQATT, CDR2 SNEGSKA (reference sequence). The CDR3 is made up of 12 amino acids. In DNA, the CDR3 is TGCAGTGCGAGGACTGGAAGGGAGACCCAGTACTTC. It is translated as CSARTGRETQYF.

This clonotype was counted between two and nine times. The chain recombines TRBV30 with TRBJ2-7, with 7 nucleotides matching TRBD2. The CDR3 length is 16 residues. CDR1 is GTSNPN, CDR2 SVGIG, per germline (reference sequence). V lost 1 base and J lost 3; bases outside the gene matches: 12. The CDR3 DNA reads as TGTGCCTGGAGTGGATTAGCGGGTGGGCGATACTACGAGCAGTACTTC. It is translated as CAWSGLAGGRYYEQYF.

This clonotype was observed many times. The chain recombines TRBV27 with TRBJ1-1; D not resolved. V lost 4 bases, J lost 3 bases, and 12 bases lay in between. Germline V lookup: CDR1 MNHEY, CDR2 SMNVEV (reference sequence). The CDR3 covers 14 residues. The CDR3, as DNA: TGTGCCAGCAGTTCCCTCCGGGTGTACACTGAAGCTTTCTTT. It specifies CASSSLRVYTEAFF.

The chain uses TRBV5-4 and TRBJ2-5; D is ambiguous. The CDR3 consists of 14 residues. CDR1 is SGHNT and CDR2 is YYREEE in the germline V gene (reference sequence). V lost 1 base and J lost 2, with 9 bases in between. This CDR3 is CASSLISRQETQYF. DNA of the CDR3: TGTGCCAGCAGCTTGATCTCTAGACAAGAGACCCAGTACTTC.

This clonotype appeared a few times. Written as DNA, the CDR3 is TGTGCCAGCAGTGAAGGTGGCAGGGGGACTGACTCGACAGAGGCCAAAAACATTCAGTACTTC. Residues: CASSEGGRGTDSTEAKNIQYF. The rearrangement joins TRBV6-1 to TRBJ2-4; possibly TRBD1 for D (7 bases). Germline assignment: CDR1 MNHNS and CDR2 SASEGT. V dropped 1 base and J dropped 1 base, with 26 bases sitting between them. The CDR3 is 21 amino acids.

A remark on this clonotype: Since a much larger clone is just one base distant, this may be a read error. The V call is TRBV20-1, the J call TRBJ2-1; D uncertain. The length of the CDR3 is 10 residues. The germline CDR1 and CDR2 sequences are DFQATT and SNEGSKA (reference sequence). CDR3 sequence (DNA): TGCAGTGCTAGTAACAATGGGCAGTTCTTC. It codes for CSASNNGQFF.

In its sample, this clonotype was seen many times. This CDR3 is CASSLGIPGLIQETQYF. CDR3 bases: TGTGCCAGCAGCTTAGGAATCCCGGGACTTATCCAAGAGACCCAGTACTTC. The V and J genes are TRBV7-8 and TRBJ2-5; a possible D gene is TRBD2 (6 bases). CDR1 and CDR2 from the germline V gene are SGHVS and FQNEAQ. The ends were cut back, 1 base at V and 1 base at J, with 16 bases in the middle. The CDR3 runs to 17 residues.

This clonotype showed up many times. The chain is built from TRBV15 and TRBJ2-3; 8 nucleotides match TRBD1. Germline CDR1 and CDR2: LNHNV and YYDKDF (reference sequence). The ends lost 0 bases at V and 4 bases at J; junction bases unmatched: 3. The CDR3 spans 15 residues. CDR3 DNA sequence: TGTGCCACCAGCAGAGATTCAGGGGGCGCAGATACGCAGTATTTT. Its translation is CATSRDSGGADTQYF.

The rearrangement uses TRBV6-1 and TRBJ1-6; no clear D gene. The CDR3 contains 16 residues. The ends were cut back, 1 base at V and 0 bases at J, with 7 bases in the middle. The germline gives CDR1 MNHNS, CDR2 SASEGT. CDR3 nucleotides: TGTGCCAGCAGTGAAGGGTGGGGCTCCTATAATTCACCCCTCCACTTT. Amino acids: CASSEGWGSYNSPLHF.

This clonotype was counted ten times or more. V is TRBV20-1 and J is TRBJ2-1, with TRBD1 matching 8 bases. With V trimmed by 3 bases and J by 6 bases, 10 bases remained unmatched. This CDR3 is built from 15 residues. In germline, CDR1 is DFQATT, CDR2 SNEGSKA (reference sequence). The CDR3 DNA reads TGCAGTGCTAGCAATATCAGGGGGCTGAGCAATGAGCAGTTCTTC. Translated, it gives CSASNIRGLSNEQFF.

This clonotype was counted only a few times. V usage is TRBV11-2 and J usage is TRBJ2-2, with TRBD2 matching over 7 bases. CDR1 is SGHAT, CDR2 FQNNGV, per germline. The CDR3 has 18 residues. Unmatched junction bases numbered 19, after V lost 6 bases and J lost 6 bases. The DNA for the CDR3 is TGTGCCAGCAGTTCCCCGCGGCTCCCGGGACTATCCCCCGGGGAGCTGTTTTTT. Protein: CASSSPRLPGLSPGELFF.

The table lists this clonotype with many counts. The chain recombines TRBV11-2 with TRBJ1-4; a possible D gene is TRBD1 (6 bases). The CDR3 has 15 amino acids. CDR1 and CDR2 from the germline V gene are SGHAT and FQNNGV. V lost 5 bases and J 7 bases, leaving 17 bases between the germline ends. The CDR3 region has the DNA TGTGCCAGCAGCCTCCTAGGGGACATCGTTGAAAAACTGTTTTTT. Its protein product is CASSLLGDIVEKLFF.

Ten or more counts support this clonotype. V is TRBV6-2 or TRBV6-3 and J is TRBJ1-1; D is unclear. Germline V gene data show CDR1 as MNHEY and CDR2 as SVGEGT. This CDR3 has 14 residues. Trimming took off 6 bases at V and 2 bases at J, with 13 bases between the two ends. The CDR3 region has the DNA TGTGCCAGCAGACCCTGGGCAGACAACACTGAAGCTTTCTTT. Protein product: CASRPWADNTEAFF.

The table lists this clonotype with many counts. The chain has TRBV19 and TRBJ2-1; TRBD1 aligns across 9 bases. V was clipped by 9 bases and J by 8 bases; unmatched bases: 8. The germline CDR1 and CDR2 sequences are LNHDA and SQIVND (reference sequence). The CDR3 spans 13 residues. In nucleotides, the CDR3 is TGTGCCAGCATGCGGACAGGGGATTATGAGCAGTTCTTC. It codes for CASMRTGDYEQFF.

Many counts were recorded for this clonotype. The chain joins TRBV19 to TRBJ1-2; possibly TRBD1 for D (6 bases). The CDR3 contains 18 residues. Germline-derived CDR1 and CDR2 are LNHDA and SQIVND (reference sequence). The ends were cut back, 3 bases at V and 0 bases at J, with 20 bases in the middle. The CDR3 region has the DNA TGTGCCAGTAGTATTATCTCAGGGGACATGGACACTAACTATGGCTACACCTTC. Protein product: CASSIISGDMDTNYGYTF.